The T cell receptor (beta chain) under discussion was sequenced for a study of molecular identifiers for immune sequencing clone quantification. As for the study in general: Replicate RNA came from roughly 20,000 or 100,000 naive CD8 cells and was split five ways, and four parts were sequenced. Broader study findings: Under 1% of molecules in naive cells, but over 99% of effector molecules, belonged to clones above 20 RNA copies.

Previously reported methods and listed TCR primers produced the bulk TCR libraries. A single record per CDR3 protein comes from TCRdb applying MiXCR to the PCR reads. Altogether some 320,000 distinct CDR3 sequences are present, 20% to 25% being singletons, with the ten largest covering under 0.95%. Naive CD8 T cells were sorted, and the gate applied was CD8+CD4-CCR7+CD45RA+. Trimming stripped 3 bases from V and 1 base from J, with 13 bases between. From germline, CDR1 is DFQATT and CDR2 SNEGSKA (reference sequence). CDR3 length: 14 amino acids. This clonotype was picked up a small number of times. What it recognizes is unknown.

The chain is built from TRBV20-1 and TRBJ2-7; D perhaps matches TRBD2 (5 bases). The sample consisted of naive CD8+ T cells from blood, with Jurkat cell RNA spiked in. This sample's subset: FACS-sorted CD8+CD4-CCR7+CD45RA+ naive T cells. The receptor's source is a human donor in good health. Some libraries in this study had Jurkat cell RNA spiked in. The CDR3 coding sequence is TGCAGTGCTAGGGGTCAGACTAATTCCTACGAGCAGTACTTC. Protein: CSARGQTNSYEQYF.